This TCR beta chain came from a study of blood T cell repertoires in COVID-19. For recovered donors of Cohort 3, there were two negative PCRs, clearance, or symptom resolution. Using immunoSEQ multiplex PCR, the repertoire was profiled, and TCRdb retains in-frame clones only, with some absent. The data contain roughly 260,000 clones, 80% to 90% of them singletons. This CDR3 has 19 amino acids. CDR1 and CDR2 from the germline V gene are SGHAT and FQNNGV. The ends lost 0 bases at V and 3 bases at J; junction bases unmatched: 16. This chain connects TRBV11-2 to TRBJ2-7, with TRBD2 identical over 8 bases. Sequenced input: PBMCs or T cells enriched from blood (not recorded which). This TCR was sampled from a woman between 50 and 59 years old who had recovered from COVID-19. The DNA of the CDR3 is TGTGCCAGCAGCTTAGACCGGGCCCTAGGACTTGCGGGGGGCTACGAGCAGTACTTC. It translates to CASSLDRALGLAGGYEQYF.